These 27 T cell receptor beta chains originate from one sample sequenced in a study of blood T cell repertoires in COVID-19. Sequencing was performed with immunoSEQ multiplex PCR; in TCRdb, only in-frame clones are kept and a portion is missing. The top ten hold about 8.1% of the sample, which has some 200,000 clones, roughly 90% seen once. Sample: PBMCs or T cells enriched from blood (not recorded which). The receptors shown here come from a young woman who had recovered from COVID-19.

There are a few counts of this clone. The chain uses TRBV28 and TRBJ2-6, with D possibly matching TRBD2 (7 bases). V lost 4 bases and J 1 base, leaving 14 bases between the germline ends. Germline V gene data show CDR1 as MDHEN and CDR2 as SYDVKM. This CDR3 is 17 amino acids long. For the CDR3, the DNA is TGTGCCAGCAGTTACGGACTAGGGGGTTCTGGGGCCAACGTCCTGACTTTC. Its protein product is CASSYGLGGSGANVLTF. The full variable domain, completed using reference TRBV28 and TRBJ2-6, is DVKVTQSSRYLVKRTGEKVFLECVQDMDHENMFWYRQDPGLGLRLIYFSYDVKMKEKGDIPEGYSVSREKKERFSLILESASTNQTSMYLCASSYGLGGSGANVLTFGAGSRLTVL.

The chain couples TRBV11-2 to TRBJ1-1; 7 bases align to TRBD1. V shed 3 bases and J 4 bases; nucleotides not matched to a gene: 2. This CDR3 has 13 amino acids. Germline CDR1 is SGHAT and CDR2 is FQNNGV. The CDR3 sequence: CASSFRQGTEAFF. CDR3 sequence (DNA): TGTGCCAGCAGCTTCCGACAGGGCACTGAAGCTTTCTTT.

The gene calls are TRBV29-1 and TRBJ2-5; D may be TRBD1 (7 bases). This CDR3 is built from 13 residues. From germline, CDR1 is SQVTM and CDR2 ANQGSEA. V shed 6 bases and J shed 5 bases, with 16 bases lying between them. CDR3 sequence: CSVGGTALETQYF. DNA of the CDR3: TGCAGCGTCGGAGGGACAGCCCTTGAGACCCAGTACTTC.

The DNA of the CDR3 is TGCGCCAGCAGTGATTCGCGGTTGCAGCCCCAGCATTTT. It encodes CASSDSRLQPQHF. The V and J genes are TRBV10-1 and TRBJ1-5; D remains unclear. Germline loops: CDR1 WNHNN, CDR2 SYGVQD (reference sequence). This CDR3 has 13 residues. The V gene lost 3 bases and the J gene lost 7 bases, with 10 bases spanning the gap.

The chain links TRBV13 to TRBJ1-1; D may be TRBD1 (5 bases). CDR3 length equals 14 residues. Germline assignment: CDR1 PRHDT and CDR2 FYEKMQ (reference sequence). The germline V and J ends were trimmed by 4 bases and 0 bases, with 9 bases remaining between them. The CDR3 DNA sequence: TGTGCCAGCAGCTCCAGGGTGATGAACACTGAAGCTTTCTTT. This sequence encodes CASSSRVMNTEAFF.

This clone was seen only once. The chain couples TRBV3-1 (or the pseudogene TRBV3-2) to TRBJ1-3; no clear D. CDR1 and CDR2 from the germline V gene are LGHDT and YNNKEL (reference sequence). The V end was cut by 0 bases, the J end by 0 bases, with 9 bases between. This CDR3 comprises 16 residues. The CDR3 region has the DNA TGTGCCAGCAGCCAAGATTTGGTAGTCTCTGGAAACACCATATATTTT. This sequence encodes CASSQDLVVSGNTIYF.

V usage is TRBV6-1 and J usage is TRBJ2-7; TRBD2 aligns across 9 bases. The CDR3 has 15 residues. The V gene's germline CDR1 is MNHNS and CDR2 SASEGT. V lost 1 base and J lost 2; bases outside the gene matches: 3. The CDR3 spells CASSEGLAGTYEQYF. Written as DNA, the CDR3 is TGTGCCAGCAGTGAAGGGCTAGCGGGAACCTACGAGCAGTACTTC.

The gene calls are TRBV6-5 and TRBJ1-2, with D possibly TRBD1 on 6 matching bases. V shed 6 bases and J shed 7 bases, with 21 bases lying between them. The CDR3 extends over 15 amino acids. Germline CDR1 and CDR2: MNHEY and SVGAGI. This CDR3 is CASSHPGQGIAGYTF. The CDR3 DNA is TGTGCCAGCAGCCACCCTGGGCAGGGGATCGCTGGCTACACCTTC.

J is TRBJ1-2 and V is TRBV7-9; TRBD1 is a possible D gene (5 bases). V was shortened by 10 bases and J by 0 bases, with 18 bases between the two germline ends. The CDR3 has 15 amino acids. Germline V CDR1 and CDR2: SEHNR, FQNEAQ (reference sequence). The chain's CDR3 is CAIVALGAANYGYTF. The CDR3 region has the DNA TGTGCCATCGTGGCCCTAGGGGCGGCTAACTATGGCTACACCTTC.

This clone was detected only once. This chain joins TRBV7-9 and TRBJ2-1, with D possibly being TRBD2 (7 bases). V lost 1 base, J lost 1 base, and 17 bases lay in between. The CDR3 runs to 18 residues. Germline CDR1 and CDR2: SEHNR and FQNEAQ (reference sequence). CDR3 protein: CASSLVGGGARSYNEQFF. CDR3 nucleotides: TGTGCCAGCAGCTTAGTAGGTGGGGGGGCGAGATCCTACAATGAGCAGTTCTTC.

DNA for the CDR3: TGTGCCAGCAGCTTGTCGCGGACAGCGAATGAAAAACTGTTTTTT. Translation: CASSLSRTANEKLFF. The rearrangement uses TRBV7-9 and TRBJ1-4; weak D call: TRBD1 (6 bases). V was shortened by 3 bases and J by 5 bases, with 13 bases between the two germline ends. Per the germline V gene, CDR1 is SEHNR and CDR2 is FQNEAQ (reference sequence). The CDR3 runs 15 residues.

This chain links TRBV6-5 with TRBJ2-7, with TRBD1 matching over 8 bases. CDR1 and CDR2 (germline): MNHEY, SVGAGI. CDR3 length equals 15 residues. Trimming took 5 bases from V and 1 from J; bases not matched to a gene: 7. CDR3 bases: TGTGCCAGCAGTAAGACAGGGGAGGCTTCCTACGAGCAGTACTTC. It yields the protein CASSKTGEASYEQYF.

This chain uses TRBV18 with TRBJ2-3, with TRBD1 matching 7 bases. V was pared by 4 bases and J by 3 bases, with 10 bases of the junction left unmatched. Germline lookup yields CDR1 KGHSH and CDR2 LQKENI. The CDR3 has 16 amino acids. The CDR3 coding sequence is TGTGCCAGCTCACTCCTTCAGGGGGTACTAACAGATACGCAGTATTTT. Translated, it gives CASSLLQGVLTDTQYF.

The rearrangement uses TRBV7-2 and TRBJ1-1; D is possibly TRBD1 (6 bases). V was cut by 6 bases and J by 2 bases, with 10 bases left in between. The CDR3 consists of 13 residues. In germline, CDR1 is SGHTA, CDR2 FQGNSA. The DNA for the CDR3 is TGTGCCAGCAGTCTGGACAGTAACACTGAAGCTTTCTTT. Its translation is CASSLDSNTEAFF.

The rearrangement uses TRBV5-4 and TRBJ1-4; D gene unclear. Trimming cost V 2 bases and J 5 bases, with 10 bases left between them. The CDR3 is 14 residues long. Germline V gives CDR1 SGHNT, CDR2 YYREEE (reference sequence). In DNA, the CDR3 is TGTGCCAGCAGCTTCGGGTCCCCAAATGAAAAACTGTTTTTT. It codes for CASSFGSPNEKLFF.

This rearrangement joins TRBV28 to TRBJ2-7, with a tentative D call TRBD2 (5 bases). The germline V gene encodes CDR1 MDHEN and CDR2 SYDVKM. There are 13 residues in the CDR3. V was cut by 4 bases and J by 2 bases, with 9 bases left in between. CDR3 sequence: CASSSGITYEQYF. CDR3 nucleotide sequence: TGTGCCAGCAGTTCGGGGATTACCTACGAGCAGTACTTC.

V gene TRBV9 combines with J gene TRBJ1-5; weak D call: TRBD1 (6 bases). CDR3 length: 12 residues. From germline, CDR1 is SGDLS and CDR2 YYNGEE. V was trimmed by 3 bases and J by 6 bases, leaving 7 bases between them. CDR3 DNA: TGTGCCAGCAGCGGAGGGGGTCAGCCCCAGCATTTT. Protein product: CASSGGGQPQHF.

This clone was seen only once. The gene calls are TRBV3-1 (or the pseudogene TRBV3-2) and TRBJ2-5; 13 nucleotides align to TRBD2. J lost 6 bases, V lost 0 bases, and 4 bases had no gene match. In germline, CDR1 is LGHDT, CDR2 YNNKEL (reference sequence). This CDR3 contains 16 residues. CDR3 DNA: TGTGCCAGCAGCCAAGACGGGGGACTAGCGGGAAAGACCCAGTACTTC. This encodes CASSQDGGLAGKTQYF.

V usage is TRBV2 and J usage is TRBJ2-1, with TRBD2 identical over 8 bases. From germline, CDR1 is SNHLY and CDR2 FYNNEI. This CDR3 is built from 16 residues. Losses at the gene ends were 6 bases for V and 4 bases for J; bases not matched to a gene: 11. The CDR3, as DNA: TGTGCCAGCAGGGCCTCCGGGGGGGGTGGTTACAATGAGCAGTTCTTC. It is translated as CASRASGGGGYNEQFF.

This sequence joins TRBV2 and TRBJ2-5, with D possibly being TRBD2 (6 bases). The ends were cut back, 5 bases at V and 2 bases at J, with 18 bases in the middle. The CDR3 loop spans 16 amino acids. Germline CDR1 SNHLY, CDR2 FYNNEI. The CDR3 DNA is TGTGCCAGCAGTCCAATAGGGACTCGAGATCAAGAGACCCAGTACTTC. Translated, it gives CASSPIGTRDQETQYF.

V and J are TRBV3-1 (or the pseudogene TRBV3-2) and TRBJ1-6; 7 nucleotides align to TRBD1. Germline trimming cut 4 bases from V and 6 bases from J; bases unmatched to any gene: 6. The germline V gene encodes CDR1 LGHDT and CDR2 YNNKEL (reference sequence). The length of the CDR3 is 15 residues. The CDR3, as DNA: TGTGCCAGCAGCCCGGGGGACAGCGGTAATTCACCCCTCCACTTT. Encoded protein: CASSPGDSGNSPLHF.

This clone was seen a single time. CDR3 region: CAWRGGVEGPQHF. The CDR3 DNA reads TGTGCCTGGAGAGGGGGGGTAGAGGGGCCCCAGCATTTT. The gene calls are TRBV30 and TRBJ1-5, with TRBD1 as a possible D gene (6 bases). CDR1 and CDR2 from the germline V gene are GTSNPN and SVGIG (reference sequence). CDR3 length: 13 residues. V gave up 3 bases and J gave up 9 bases, with 15 bases separating them. The complete variable domain, with remaining parts taken from reference TRBV30 and TRBJ1-5, reads SQTIHQWPATLVQPVGSPLSLECTVEGTSNPNLYWYRQAAGRGLQLLFYSVGIGQISSEVPQNLSASRPQDRQFILSSKKLLLSDSGFYLCAWRGGVEGPQHFGDGTRLSIL.

V and J are TRBV2 and TRBJ1-5, with TRBD1 as a possible D gene (5 bases). Trimming removed 1 base at V and 6 bases at J, with 16 bases between. The CDR3 covers 16 residues. Germline-derived CDR1 and CDR2 are SNHLY and FYNNEI. The CDR3 protein is CASSEGVAGIGQPQHF. The CDR3 DNA sequence: TGTGCCAGCAGTGAAGGGGTCGCAGGGATAGGTCAGCCCCAGCATTTT.

The CDR3 DNA sequence: TGTGCCAGCAGCATCAACAGCCTTGGAAACACCATATATTTT. This gives the protein CASSINSLGNTIYF. The chain combines TRBV6-5 with TRBJ1-3; D is undetermined. With 6 bases removed from V and 3 bases from J, the gap between germline ends came to 12 bases. The CDR3 is made up of 14 amino acids. In germline, CDR1 is MNHEY, CDR2 SVGAGI.

The chain recombines TRBV19 with TRBJ1-2, with D tentatively TRBD1 (5 bases). Germline V CDR1 and CDR2: LNHDA, SQIVND (reference sequence). The CDR3 length is 13 residues. V was pared by 9 bases and J by 4 bases, with 15 bases between. This CDR3 reads CARRMEGCYGYTF. DNA of the CDR3: TGTGCCAGGCGGATGGAGGGGTGCTATGGCTACACCTTC. Full variable domain (missing parts from reference TRBV19 and TRBJ1-2): DGGITQSPKYLFRKEGQNVTLSCEQNLNHDAMYWYRQDPGQGLRLIYYSQIVNDFQKGDIAEGYSVSREKKESFPLTVTSAQKNPTAFYLCARRMEGCYGYTFGSGTRLTVV.

V is TRBV4-1 and J is TRBJ1-5; 7 nucleotides match TRBD1. V gave up 6 bases and J gave up 4 bases; unmatched junction bases: 15. This CDR3 region has 17 residues. CDR1 is MGHRA and CDR2 is YSYEKL in the germline V gene. The CDR3 is CASRLRWMAGGNQPQHF. Written as DNA, the CDR3 is TGCGCCAGCAGACTTAGGTGGATGGCAGGGGGTAATCAGCCCCAGCATTTT.

The rearrangement joins TRBV2 to TRBJ2-5; D may be TRBD2 (6 bases). Germline values: CDR1 SNHLY, CDR2 FYNNEI. The CDR3 contains 13 residues. Between the trimmed V and J ends, which lost 6 bases and 2 bases, there was a span of 10 bases. The CDR3 DNA is TGTGCCAGCAGCCGACTAGAACAAGAGACCCAGTACTTC. Translation gives CASSRLEQETQYF.